This T cell receptor beta chain was observed in a study of shared clonotypes between healthy human individuals. Study as a whole: Donors, aged 18 to 49, were a couple of women and a few men. Study results and limitations: Among non-shared clonotypes, generation probabilities were lower than among those shared by all four donors. Memory subsets had estimated richness that was generally smaller than that of naive subsets.

CDR1 and CDR2 (germline): KGHSH, LQKENI. The CDR3 spans 16 residues. The J segment lost 2 bases and the V segment lost 3 bases, leaving 4 bases of the junction unmatched. Sequencing used immunoSEQ multiplex PCR; TCRdb keeps in-frame clones, though not all of them. The sample includes under 1,900,000 clones, approximately 98.5% of them seen just once. About this clone: What it binds is not known.

The sequence came from a young man in good health. The chain joins TRBV18 to TRBJ2-3; 11 bases line up with TRBD2. Sequencing was performed on naive CD4+ T cells sorted from blood. Stated subset: CD45RA+ positively selected. The CDR3 protein is CASSPRLAGITDTQYF. The CDR3 coding sequence is TGTGCCAGCTCACCCAGACTAGCGGGAATCACAGATACGCAGTATTTT.